This T cell receptor (beta chain) was recorded in a study of blood T cells in healthy people across ages. Study details: Through template switching, about one barcoded beta molecule was captured per two T cells, as measured in model experiments.

The second PCR ran roughly 6 to 12 cycles with a sample-barcoded 5' primer and J-beta primers. TCRdb re-derived calls from the 5' RACE reads in MiXCR, one entry per CDR3 protein. This table holds some 640,000 distinct CDR3 sequences, about 30% found once. The CDR3 has 16 residues. Germline CDR1 is SGHVS and CDR2 is FQNEAQ. Losses at the gene ends were 5 bases for V and 4 bases for J; bases not matched to a gene: 11. This clonotype came up many times. Its antigen remains unknown. Study-level points and caveats: When one million T cells were used, diversity estimates were thought to be underestimates. Unsorted PBMC input precluded a conclusive naive versus antigen-experienced comparison.

Each sample provided at least 6 micrograms of extracted total RNA. What was sequenced was blood. The receptor's source is a woman aged 80 or older in good health. This rearrangement joins TRBV7-8 to TRBJ2-3; TRBD2 matches 8 bases. This CDR3 reads CASSPVSAGGSDTQYF. CDR3 sequence (DNA): TGTGCCAGCAGCCCGGTATCGGCGGGGGGCTCAGATACGCAGTATTTT.